A single sample is the source of the 29 T cell receptor beta chains below, sequenced in a study of cytotoxic CD8 clonotypes in ibrutinib-treated CLL. Measured with immunoSEQ multiplex PCR; TCRdb has only the in-frame clones, and not every one. Of approximately 160,000 clones in the sample, 70% to 90% were seen once. This specimen consisted of PBMCs, obtained at disease progression, from a patient treated with ibrutinib. These receptors were collected from a human donor with chronic lymphocytic leukemia.

The V call is TRBV28, the J call TRBJ2-2, with D perhaps TRBD1 (6 bases). The CDR3 sequence is 16 residues long. Germline V lookup: CDR1 MDHEN, CDR2 SYDVKM. The V gene lost 7 bases and the J gene lost 3 bases, with 18 bases spanning the gap. The CDR3 sequence is CASNENVRGYTGELFF. DNA for the CDR3: TGTGCCAGCAACGAAAATGTAAGGGGGTACACCGGGGAGCTGTTTTTT.

Remarks on this clone: This specimen includes other DNA sequences encoding the same CDR3. The chain has TRBV19 and TRBJ1-5; no clear D. CDR1 is LNHDA and CDR2 is SQIVND in the germline V gene (reference sequence). V lost 6 bases to trimming and J lost 0 bases, with 9 bases between them. This CDR3 comprises 14 residues. The CDR3, as DNA: TGTGCCAGTAGCTTAACGGGTAGCAATCAGCCCCAGCATTTT. Its protein product is CASSLTGSNQPQHF.

The chain combines TRBV7-3 with TRBJ2-7, with 9 nucleotides matching TRBD1. Germline-derived CDR1 and CDR2 are SGHTA and FQGTGA. The trim removed 6 bases at V and 1 base at J, leaving 4 bases unmatched. This CDR3 comprises 14 residues. The DNA for the CDR3 is TGTGCCAGCAGACGGACAGGGGCTTCCTACGAGCAGTACTTC. Protein sequence: CASRRTGASYEQYF. The complete variable domain, with remaining parts taken from reference TRBV7-3 and TRBJ2-7, reads GAGVSQTPSNKVTEKGKYVELRCDPISGHTALYWYRQSLGQGPEFLIYFQGTGAADDSGLPNDRFFAVRPEGSVSTLKIQRTERGDSAVYLCASRRTGASYEQYFGPGTRLTVT.

V is TRBV5-6 and J is TRBJ2-1; 7 bases map to TRBD2. Germline assignment: CDR1 SGHDT and CDR2 YYEEEE. Trimming took 0 bases from V and 7 from J; bases not matched to a gene: 4. CDR3 length equals 14 residues. The CDR3 coding sequence is TGTGCCAGCAGCTTGGTTCCGGGAGGAAATGAGCAGTTCTTC. Amino acids: CASSLVPGGNEQFF.

The V call is TRBV19, the J call TRBJ2-7; 7 bases line up with TRBD1. The CDR3 spans 16 residues. The germline CDR1 and CDR2 sequences are LNHDA and SQIVND (reference sequence). The V segment lost 6 bases and the J segment 6 bases; nucleotides outside the gene matches: 17. CDR3 sequence (DNA): TGTGCCAGTAGCCGAGTGGGACAGTCCCTATCCCGCGAGCAGTACTTC. It yields the protein CASSRVGQSLSREQYF.

This chain joins TRBV2 and TRBJ1-1, with TRBD1 as a possible D gene (5 bases). Germline CDR1 SNHLY, CDR2 FYNNEI. This CDR3 has 12 residues. Trimming pared 7 bases from V and 4 bases from J, leaving 10 bases between. The CDR3 sequence: CASTDQGTEAFF. In DNA, the CDR3 is TGTGCCAGCACCGACCAGGGCACTGAAGCTTTCTTT.

The chain links TRBV27 to TRBJ1-4, with no clear D. Germline CDR1 reads MNHEY; CDR2 reads SMNVEV (reference sequence). V lost 1 base, J lost 10 bases, and 13 bases lay in between. The CDR3 loop spans 14 amino acids. The DNA for the CDR3 is TGTGCCAGCAGTTTATTTGTGGGAATGGGAAAACTGTTTTTT. Translation: CASSLFVGMGKLFF.

This clone was counted once. The rearrangement uses TRBV27 and TRBJ2-7; D is unclear. Germline V gene data show CDR1 as MNHEY and CDR2 as SMNVEV (reference sequence). CDR3 size: 16 residues. Trimming removed 2 bases at V and 3 bases at J, with 17 bases between. The CDR3 DNA is TGTGCCAGCAGTTTAACAGAACGCAGGACGAACTACGAGCAGTACTTC. Encoded protein: CASSLTERRTNYEQYF.

The genes are TRBV7-8 and TRBJ1-2, with 9 nucleotides matching TRBD1. Per germline, CDR1 SGHVS and CDR2 FQNEAQ. Germline trimming cut 5 bases from V and 2 bases from J; bases unmatched to any gene: 6. There are 15 residues in the CDR3. The CDR3 sequence: CASSPLGTGNYGYTF. DNA for the CDR3: TGTGCCAGCAGCCCCCTTGGGACAGGGAACTATGGCTACACCTTC.

The chain has TRBV27 and TRBJ2-1; 10 bases fit TRBD2. J gave up 3 bases and V 3 bases, and 5 bases lay outside the gene matches. The CDR3 totals 16 residues. Germline V lookup: CDR1 MNHEY, CDR2 SMNVEV (reference sequence). CDR3 sequence reads: CASSLERTSGYNEQFF. The CDR3 DNA reads as TGTGCCAGCAGTTTGGAGCGGACTAGCGGCTACAATGAGCAGTTCTTC.

The chain employs TRBV5-1 and TRBJ2-7; 10 nucleotides line up with TRBD1. The CDR3 is 14 amino acids. The germline CDR1 and CDR2 sequences are SGHRS and YFSETQ. Germline trimming cut 0 bases from V and 4 bases from J; bases unmatched to any gene: 1. CDR3 amino acids: CASSLGQGAYEQYF. DNA for the CDR3: TGCGCCAGCAGCTTGGGACAGGGGGCGTACGAGCAGTACTTC.

The CDR3 bases are TGTGCCAGCAGTGAATATGGGGCCTATGGCTACACCTTC. Translating gives CASSEYGAYGYTF. The gene calls are TRBV25-1 and TRBJ1-2; D might be TRBD1 (5 bases). Trimming pared 0 bases from V and 4 bases from J, leaving 6 bases between. There are 13 residues in the CDR3. Germline-derived CDR1 and CDR2 are MGHDK and SYGVNS.

The chain carries TRBV27 and TRBJ1-1; no definite D call. CDR3 length: 14 residues. V lost 5 bases to trimming and J lost 1 base, with 11 bases between them. Germline loops: CDR1 MNHEY, CDR2 SMNVEV (reference sequence). Here the CDR3 reads CASSATMANTEAFF. CDR3 DNA: TGTGCCAGCAGTGCCACGATGGCGAACACTGAAGCTTTCTTT.

Written as DNA, the CDR3 is TGCGCCAGCAGCCTTCGGACTAGCGGATCGAGCACAGATACGCAGTATTTT. Amino acid sequence: CASSLRTSGSSTDTQYF. This chain connects TRBV4-1 to TRBJ2-3; 10 positions match TRBD2. The junction had 7 bases not matched to a gene; V was cut back by 4 bases and J by 0 bases. The CDR3 spans 17 residues. Looked up from germline, CDR1 is MGHRA and CDR2 is YSYEKL.

The chain employs TRBV28 and TRBJ2-7; D tentatively fits TRBD1 or TRBD2 (6 bases each). This CDR3 is 14 amino acids long. CDR1 and CDR2 from the germline V gene are MDHEN and SYDVKM. Trimming shortened V by 3 bases and J by 5 bases, and 14 bases separated the two germline ends. CDR3 coding DNA: TGTGCCAGCAGTTTGGGGGGCCAGGGACACGAGCAGTACTTC. This translates into CASSLGGQGHEQYF. Combining the CDR3 with reference TRBV28 and TRBJ2-7 gives the whole variable domain DVKVTQSSRYLVKRTGEKVFLECVQDMDHENMFWYRQDPGLGLRLIYFSYDVKMKEKGDIPEGYSVSREKKERFSLILESASTNQTSMYLCASSLGGQGHEQYFGPGTRLTVT.

The genes are TRBV4-2 and TRBJ2-2; D perhaps matches TRBD2 (6 bases). The length of the CDR3 is 16 residues. Germline V gives CDR1 LGHNA, CDR2 YNFKEQ. The ends were cut back, 4 bases at V and 2 bases at J, with 14 bases in the middle. CDR3 bases: TGTGCCAGCAGCCCATCCGGGACTTTTAACACCGGGGAGCTGTTTTTT. It codes for CASSPSGTFNTGELFF.

The rearrangement uses TRBV10-2 and TRBJ2-7; 7 bases map to TRBD2. The ends lost 4 bases at V and 2 bases at J; junction bases unmatched: 5. Per germline, CDR1 WSHSY and CDR2 SAAADI. CDR3 length: 14 amino acids. The CDR3 region is CASSVASGTYEQYF. The CDR3 DNA reads TGCGCCAGCAGTGTGGCTAGCGGTACCTACGAGCAGTACTTC.

This rearrangement joins TRBV30 to TRBJ1-2, with 9 bases aligning to TRBD1. Germline CDR1 reads GTSNPN; CDR2 reads SVGIG (reference sequence). The CDR3 loop spans 15 amino acids. Trimming took 0 bases from V and 5 from J; bases not matched to a gene: 7. As DNA, the CDR3 is TGTGCCTGGAGTGTTCCCGGGACAGGGTCATATGGCTACACCTTC. Its protein is CAWSVPGTGSYGYTF.

A remark on this clone: A read error may produce the germline difference seen at one junction end. The J gene is TRBJ1-2, the V gene TRBV2; D perhaps matches TRBD1 (5 bases). The germline CDR1 and CDR2 sequences are SNHLY and FYNNEI. CDR3 length: 10 residues. The CDR3 nucleotides read TGCGGGGGAGGGGTGTCTGGCTACACCTTC. Protein product: CGGGVSGYTF.

The V gene is TRBV19, the J gene TRBJ1-5; possibly TRBD1 for D (6 bases). Germline CDR1 LNHDA, CDR2 SQIVND (reference sequence). The length of the CDR3 is 13 residues. V was trimmed by 7 bases and J by 6 bases, leaving 13 bases between them. CDR3 in amino acids: CASTSLRGQPQHF. CDR3 nucleotide sequence: TGTGCCAGTACCTCACTCAGGGGTCAGCCCCAGCATTTT.

The chain recombines TRBV27 with TRBJ1-4; 8 bases map to TRBD1. The V gene end was trimmed by 5 bases and the J gene end by 6 bases; junction bases not matched to a gene: 11. Germline CDR1 is MNHEY and CDR2 is SMNVEV (reference sequence). This CDR3 has 16 amino acids. CDR3 amino acids: CASSPTGQGAYEKLFF. The CDR3 nucleotides are TGTGCCAGCAGTCCGACCGGGCAGGGGGCATATGAAAAACTGTTTTTT.

This clone was counted a single time. The chain is built from TRBV9 and TRBJ2-4, with D maybe TRBD2 (5 bases). Trimming left V 4 bases short and J 2 bases short, with 22 bases between. The CDR3 runs 18 residues. In germline, CDR1 is SGDLS, CDR2 YYNGEE. CDR3 DNA: TGTGCCAGCAGCCCCCCGGCCGAGAGAGGGTGGACCAAAAACATTCAGTACTTC. Its protein is CASSPPAERGWTKNIQYF.

This chain connects TRBV7-6 to TRBJ2-5, with D uncertain. The CDR3 is 13 residues long. Germline CDR1 is SGHVS and CDR2 is FNYEAQ. Trimming stripped 4 bases from V and 1 base from J, with 7 bases between. The CDR3 loop reads CASSSPSQETQYF. CDR3 nucleotides: TGTGCCAGCAGCTCCCCGTCCCAAGAGACCCAGTACTTC.

The rearrangement links TRBV28 to TRBJ1-1, with D possibly matching TRBD1 (6 bases). The germline V gene encodes CDR1 MDHEN and CDR2 SYDVKM. V was trimmed by 5 bases and J by 5 bases, leaving 18 bases between them. CDR3 size: 15 residues. Here the CDR3 DNA reads TGTGCCAGCAGTCCTATGGTGGGGGCGGGAACTGAAGCTTTCTTT. Encoded protein: CASSPMVGAGTEAFF.

The chain employs TRBV27 and TRBJ2-7, with 13 bases aligning to TRBD2. The CDR3 has 16 residues. Losses at the gene ends were 6 bases for V and 6 bases for J; bases not matched to a gene: 11. Germline V lookup: CDR1 MNHEY, CDR2 SMNVEV (reference sequence). CDR3 sequence (DNA): TGTGCCAGCAGCACAGAGCCGGGACTAGCGGGGATCGAGCAGTACTTC. Amino acid sequence: CASSTEPGLAGIEQYF.

V usage is TRBV11-3 and J usage is TRBJ2-5; D is unclear. Trimming stripped 4 bases from V and 0 bases from J, with 15 bases between. This CDR3 has 16 residues. Germline loops: CDR1 SGHNT, CDR2 YENEEA. CDR3 nucleotide sequence: TGTGCCAGCAGCTCCCTTTTCCTAGTTAACCAAGAGACCCAGTACTTC. The encoded protein is CASSSLFLVNQETQYF.

The V gene is TRBV5-1, the J gene TRBJ2-7; 12 bases are shared with TRBD1. Germline CDR1 SGHRS, CDR2 YFSETQ. The length of the CDR3 is 15 residues. V was clipped by 6 bases and J by 7 bases; unmatched bases: 11. CDR3 DNA sequence: TGCGCCAGCATCGCGGGGACAGGGGGCCATCGGGAGCAGTACTTC. It yields the protein CASIAGTGGHREQYF.

In its sample, this clone was seen once. CDR3 loop: CASNSLGQGQYGANVLTF. CDR3 bases: TGTGCCAGCAATTCTCTAGGACAGGGGCAATATGGGGCCAACGTCCTGACTTTC. V and J are TRBV27 and TRBJ2-6; 9 nucleotides agree with TRBD1. The V segment lost 7 bases and the J segment 3 bases; nucleotides outside the gene matches: 13. The CDR3 totals 18 residues. Germline V lookup: CDR1 MNHEY, CDR2 SMNVEV (reference sequence).

The chain has TRBV5-1 and TRBJ1-2; 7 nucleotides align to TRBD1. With 5 bases clipped from V and 1 base from J, the junction kept 5 bases outside the gene matches. Germline CDR1 reads SGHRS; CDR2 reads YFSETQ. This CDR3 is 14 amino acids long. The CDR3 reads CASRGTANNYGYTF. The CDR3 region has the DNA TGCGCCAGCAGAGGGACAGCCAATAACTATGGCTACACCTTC.